This TCR beta chain was sequenced during a study of blood T cell repertoires in COVID-19 (TCRdb year 2020). As for the study more broadly: Collaborator samples came from the United States, Italy and Spain and covered acute and convalescent phases of COVID-19. The material from the prospective study consisted of cDNA or gDNA derived from T cells, B-cell-depleted T cells, or PBMCs. The dataset comprised deeply sampled blood TCRbeta repertoires from subjects exposed to, actively infected with, or recovered from COVID-19. The repertoires were made available in a free public database intended to serve as a resource for research on the immune response to SARS-CoV-2. The samples were drawn from two sources: the first 160 participants of the ongoing ImmuneRACE study, and 950 to 1,500 subjects contributed by 6 global collaborators. The sample metadata nearly always contained a de-identified subject ID, COVID-19 status, age in years and sex. Where HLA class I and class II types were available, the types were taken from metadata supplied by the sample provider, not from assay-based typing.

TCRbeta CDR3 regions were amplified from genomic DNA using the immunoSEQ Assay, a bias-controlled multiplex PCR. From the authors' description of their analysis: Within the assay, amplification of reference gene primers was used to estimate how many nucleated cells each sample contained. To quantify the absolute abundance of each unique TCRbeta CDR3 rearrangement, sequence reads were collapsed and filtered. For each sample, productive Simpson clonality was calculated as the square root of Simpson's diversity index over productive rearrangements. In its TCRdb copy, this immuneACCESS table keeps in-frame sequences only and misses some clones. Where compared with another copy, unresolved V genes explain less than half of these, and the others have no known cause. V and J calls and clone size follow that table, whereas D and trimming were derived from the DNA. This sample holds under 200,000 clones; about nine tenths were observed only once. The ten most abundant clones make up approximately 3.5% of the sample.

The collaborating institutions used their own protocols to collect whole blood in K2EDTA tubes. For TCRbeta analysis, collaborators shipped samples as frozen whole blood, isolated PBMCs, or DNA extracted from either of those sample types. Beyond this particular receptor, the publication reports: The quantity of clinical and demographic metadata differed by source and by participant and was supplied without curation.

On this clone itself: Its antigen remains unidentified. It has no much larger one-base neighbor in the sample; base qualities were not kept.

The germline V gene encodes CDR1 LNHNV and CDR2 YYDKDF (reference sequence). From its cysteine to its phenylalanine, the CDR3 spans 15 amino acids. The sequence is cut down to CDR3 DNA, 45 bases in frame from base 1. V loses 1 base, J loses 8 bases, and the germline ends lie 14 bases apart. Material for sequencing was peripheral blood. The rearrangement combines TRBV15 with TRBJ1-4, and the D gene may be TRBD1, 6 bases matching. The receptor was derived from an older man with acute or convalescent COVID-19. The encoded CDR3 is CATSRALAGTEKLFF. The nucleotides are TGTGCCACCAGCAGAGCCTTAGCTGGGACAGAAAAACTGTTTTTT.